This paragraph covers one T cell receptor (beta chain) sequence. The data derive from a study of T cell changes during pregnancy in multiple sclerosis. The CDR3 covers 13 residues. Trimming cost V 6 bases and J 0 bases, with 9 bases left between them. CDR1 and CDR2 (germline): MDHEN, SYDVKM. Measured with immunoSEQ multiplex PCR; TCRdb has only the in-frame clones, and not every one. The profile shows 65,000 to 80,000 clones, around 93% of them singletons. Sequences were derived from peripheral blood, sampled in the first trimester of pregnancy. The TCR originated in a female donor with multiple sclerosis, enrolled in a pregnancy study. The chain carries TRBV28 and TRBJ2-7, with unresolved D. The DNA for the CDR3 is TGTGCCAGCAGGCTGTATAGCTCCTACGAGCAGTACTTC. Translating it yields CASRLYSSYEQYF.